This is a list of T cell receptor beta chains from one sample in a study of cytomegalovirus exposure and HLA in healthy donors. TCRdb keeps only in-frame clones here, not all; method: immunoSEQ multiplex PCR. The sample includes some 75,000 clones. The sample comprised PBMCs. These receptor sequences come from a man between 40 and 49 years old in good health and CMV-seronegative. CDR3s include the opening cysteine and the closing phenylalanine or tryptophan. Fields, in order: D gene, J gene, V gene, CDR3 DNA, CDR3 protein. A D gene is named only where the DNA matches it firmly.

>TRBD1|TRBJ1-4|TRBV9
TGTGCCAGCAGCCCCGGACAGGGAGGTAATGAAAAACTGTTTTTT
CASSPGQGGNEKLFF
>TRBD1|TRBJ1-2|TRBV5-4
TGTGCCAGCAGCCCCTTAGTAAGGGGGCGTAACTATGGCTACACCTTC
CASSPLVRGRNYGYTF
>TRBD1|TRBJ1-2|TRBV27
TGTGCCAGCAGTTTATCGACAGGGGATGGCTACACCTTC
CASSLSTGDGYTF
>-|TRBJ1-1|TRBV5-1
TGCGCCAGCAGCTTGGGTGTGGTATCAGACACTGAAGCTTTCTTT
CASSLGVVSDTEAFF
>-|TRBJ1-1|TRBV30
TGTGCCTGGACAAGGAGGCGCACTGAAGCTTTCTTT
CAWTRRRTEAFF
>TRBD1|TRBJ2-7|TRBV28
TGTGCCAGCAGGGGACAGGGTCTCGAGCAGTACTTC
CASRGQGLEQYF
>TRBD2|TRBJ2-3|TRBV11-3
TGTGCCAGCAGCTTAGGGGCTAGCGGGGGCACAGATACGCAGTATTTT
CASSLGASGGTDTQYF
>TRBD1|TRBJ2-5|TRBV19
TGTGCCAGTAGTCCAAGGACAGGGAAGACTGGGGAGACCCAGTACTTC
CASSPRTGKTGETQYF
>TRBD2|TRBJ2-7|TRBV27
TGTGCCAGCAGTCTAATTTCCGGTCCGGGACTAGCCTACGAGCAGTACTTC
CASSLISGPGLAYEQYF
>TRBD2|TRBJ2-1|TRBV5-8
TGTGCCAGCAGCTTGGCAACTAGCGGGGGGGCCTACAATGAGCAGTTCTTC
CASSLATSGGAYNEQFF
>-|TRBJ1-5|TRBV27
TGTGCCAGCAGCTCGACGGGGGGCTGGGATCAGCCCCAGCATTTT
CASSSTGGWDQPQHF
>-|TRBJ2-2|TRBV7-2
TGTGCCACGGGGGTTCGGGGGAACACCGGGGAGCTGTTTTTT
CATGVRGNTGELFF
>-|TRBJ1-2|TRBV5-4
TGTGCCAGCAGCTTGGATACAGGAGATGTGTATGGCTACACCTTC
CASSLDTGDVYGYTF
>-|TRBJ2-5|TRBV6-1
TGTGCCAGCGCCCCAGGGATTTTGGGCCAAGAGACCCAGTACTTC
CASAPGILGQETQYF
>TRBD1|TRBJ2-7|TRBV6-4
TGTGCCAGCATACCGGGACAGAACGTCTTCGAGCAGTACTTC
CASIPGQNVFEQYF
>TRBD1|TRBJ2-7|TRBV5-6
TGTGCCAGCAGCGTGGACAGGGGTGAGCAGTACTTC
CASSVDRGEQYF
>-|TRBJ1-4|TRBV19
TGTGCCAGTAGTATGTCCGCAACTAATGAAAAACTGTTTTTT
CASSMSATNEKLFF
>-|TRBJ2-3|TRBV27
TGTGCCAGCAGTTCGGGGACAGATACGCAGTATTTT
CASSSGTDTQYF
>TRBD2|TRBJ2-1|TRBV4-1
TGCGCCAGCAGCCAACTAGCGGGAGGGAATGAGCAGTTCTTC
CASSQLAGGNEQFF
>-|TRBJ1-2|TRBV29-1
TGCAGCGTTGGAGCCCTTGCGACAGTCAACTATGGCTACACCTTC
CSVGALATVNYGYTF
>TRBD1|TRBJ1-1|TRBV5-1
TGCGCCAGCAGCCCGAACAGGGGGCTGGCGGAAGCTTTCTTT
CASSPNRGLAEAFF
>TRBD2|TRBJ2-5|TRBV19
TGTGCCAGTATGGGACTAGGCGAGACCCAGTACTTC
CASMGLGETQYF
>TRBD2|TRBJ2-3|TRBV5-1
TGCGCCAGCAGCAGAGGACTAGCGGTAAAGGGCGAGCACACAGATACGCAGTATTTT
CASSRGLAVKGEHTDTQYF
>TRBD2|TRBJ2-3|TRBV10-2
TGCGCCAGCAGGCGGGCGGGGGGGGCCACAGATACGCAGTATTTT
CASRRAGGATDTQYF
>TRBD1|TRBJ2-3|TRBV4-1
TGCGCCAGCAGCCAAGATTCTCGGGACAGGGGAACCTATACGCAGTATTTT
CASSQDSRDRGTYTQYF
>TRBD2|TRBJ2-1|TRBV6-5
TGTGCCAGCAGCCCGCGGGGGGGCATCTACAATGAGCAGTTCTTC
CASSPRGGIYNEQFF
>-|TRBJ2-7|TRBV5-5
TGTGCCAGCAGCTTGAGGCAGGGGCGCATCTACGAGCAGTACTTC
CASSLRQGRIYEQYF
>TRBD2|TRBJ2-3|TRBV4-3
TGCGCCAGCAGCCAAGGACTAGCGAGTGGCACAGATACGCAGTATTTT
CASSQGLASGTDTQYF
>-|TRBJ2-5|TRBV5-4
TGTGCCAGCAGTTTTCGGGACACTCAAGAGACCCAGTACTTC
CASSFRDTQETQYF
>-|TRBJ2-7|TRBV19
TGTGCCAGTAGTAGCCAGGTCTCGGCCGAGCAGTACTTC
CASSSQVSAEQYF
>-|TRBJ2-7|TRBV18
TGTGCCAGCTCACCACAATTCATACAGGCCAACGAGCAGTACTTC
CASSPQFIQANEQYF
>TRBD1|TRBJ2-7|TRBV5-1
TGCGCCAGCAGCCCCTCAGGGGGACCTTTGTCCGAGCAGTACTTC
CASSPSGGPLSEQYF
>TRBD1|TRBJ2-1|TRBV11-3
TGTGCCAGCAGCTGGGACAGTCGGGATTACAATGAGCAGTTCTTC
CASSWDSRDYNEQFF
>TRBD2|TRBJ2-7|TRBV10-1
TGCGCCAGCAGGGGGACCTTGGGACCGGGACTAGCGGGAGGGACCTACGAGCAGTACTTC
CASRGTLGPGLAGGTYEQYF
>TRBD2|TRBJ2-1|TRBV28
TGTGCCAGCAGATGGACTAGCGGGAGGCAATCCTACAATGAGCAGTTCTTC
CASRWTSGRQSYNEQFF
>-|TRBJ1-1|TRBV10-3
TGTGCCATCAGTGGGGCTCTGTCCGAAGCTTTCTTT
CAISGALSEAFF
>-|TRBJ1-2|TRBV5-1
TGCGCCAGCAGTGGGCAGGGGTATGAGAATGGCTACACCTTC
CASSGQGYENGYTF
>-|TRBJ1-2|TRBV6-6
TGTGCCAGCAGTCCCCAGGGTTACTATGGCTACACCTTC
CASSPQGYYGYTF
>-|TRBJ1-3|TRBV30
TGTGCCTGGAGTCGCCGGGGGGGGATGAACACCATATATTTT
CAWSRRGGMNTIYF
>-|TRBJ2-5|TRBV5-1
TGCGCCAGCAGCCCGGGCGGGATCCAAGAGACCCAGTACTTC
CASSPGGIQETQYF
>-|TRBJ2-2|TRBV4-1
TGCGCCAGCAGCCAAGATTCCCTCCTGGTAGCCCCCACCGGGGAGCTGTTTTTT
CASSQDSLLVAPTGELFF
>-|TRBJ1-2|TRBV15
TGTGCCACCAGCAGAGTACGCAGTAACTATGGCTACACCTTC
CATSRVRSNYGYTF
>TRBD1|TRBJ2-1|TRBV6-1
TGTGCCAGCAGTCCACTCGGACAGGGTGTGCAGTTCTTC
CASSPLGQGVQFF
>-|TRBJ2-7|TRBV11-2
TGTGCCAGCAGCCTGACAGATTCCTACGAGCAGTACTTC
CASSLTDSYEQYF
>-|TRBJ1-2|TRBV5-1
TGCGCCAGCAGCTTGGGGGGGGGCGCAAACCACTATGGCTACACCTTC
CASSLGGGANHYGYTF
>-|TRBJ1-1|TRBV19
TGTGCCAGTAGTATTCCTCCACAGACCCATTCCACTCGGACTGAAGCTTTCTTT
CASSIPPQTHSTRTEAFF
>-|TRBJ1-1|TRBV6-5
TGTGCCAGCAGTTACTATAGACCTGGGCGGAACACTGAAGCTTTCTTT
CASSYYRPGRNTEAFF
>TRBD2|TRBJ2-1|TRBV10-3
TGTGCCATCAGTGAACCGAAAAAGGGACTAGAAAGGAATGAGCAGTTCTTC
CAISEPKKGLERNEQFF
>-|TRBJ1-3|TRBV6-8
TGTGCCAGCAGTTACTTTACCCTCGGGAGGGTTGGAAACACCATATATTTT
CASSYFTLGRVGNTIYF
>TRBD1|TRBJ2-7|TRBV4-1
TGCGCCAGCAGCCTTAGGACAGGGAACTCCTACGAGCAGTACTTC
CASSLRTGNSYEQYF
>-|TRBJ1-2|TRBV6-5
TGTGCCAGCAGGAAAGCAAACTATGGCTACACCTTC
CASRKANYGYTF
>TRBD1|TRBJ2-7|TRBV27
TGTGCCAGCAGGGGACTAGGGACAGGGGTTCACGAGCAGTACTTC
CASRGLGTGVHEQYF
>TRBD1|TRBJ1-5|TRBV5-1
TGCGCCAGCAGCGTGGGACAGGGGCAACAGCCCCAGCATTTT
CASSVGQGQQPQHF
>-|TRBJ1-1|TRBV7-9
TGTGCCAGCAGCTTCCAGGCGAACACTGAAGCTTTCTTT
CASSFQANTEAFF